This T cell receptor beta chain is from a study of T cell responses to AZD1222 COVID-19 vaccine. Study findings and constraints: Repertoires were obtained only post-peak T cell response. Spike regions recognized by vaccine-associated CD4 TCRs spanned the protein, led by 160-218 and 743-854. Possibly, clonal diversity was underestimated; donors were largely white British and included more females.

Comments on this clone: Its specificity is unknown.

Trimming removed 5 bases from V and 1 base from J, with 11 bases in between. This CDR3 region has 13 residues. Germline values: CDR1 SQVTM, CDR2 ANQGSEA. Method: immunoSEQ multiplex PCR; TCRdb's copy keeps in-frame clones and lacks some. The sample lists over 110,000 clones; under 90% were seen once. Analysis merged second doses at about 4 or about 12 weeks. The receptor's source is an adult who received the AZD1222 COVID-19 vaccine. This sequence joins TRBV29-1 and TRBJ1-1; D is uncertain. This sample comprised peripheral blood, obtained 28 days after the second AZD1222 dose. The CDR3: CSVQGSPNTEAFF. CDR3 nucleotide sequence: TGCAGCGTTCAAGGCAGCCCGAACACTGAAGCTTTCTTT.